This entry lists 18 T cell receptor beta chains sequenced from one sample in a study of blood T cell repertoires in COVID-19. TCRdb's table, derived via immunoSEQ multiplex PCR, lists solely in-frame clones and lacks some. The sample has approximately 260,000 clones; roughly 82% are singletons. The material sequenced was peripheral blood. The receptors stem from an elderly woman with active or convalescent COVID-19.

The chain uses TRBV7-6 and TRBJ2-3, with D possibly being TRBD1 (6 bases). V lost 1 base, J lost 2 bases, and 13 bases lay in between. The CDR3 spans 16 residues. Per the germline V gene, CDR1 is SGHVS and CDR2 is FNYEAQ. CDR3 DNA sequence: TGTGCCAGCAGCTTAGGGGGGCTCGGTAACACAGATACGCAGTATTTT. This translates into CASSLGGLGNTDTQYF.

This chain joins TRBV5-1 and TRBJ1-1, with D perhaps TRBD1 (6 bases). Trimming removed 6 bases from V and 1 base from J, with 16 bases in between. Germline CDR1 and CDR2: SGHRS and YFSETQ. The CDR3 totals 15 residues. This CDR3 is CASNRAGVQNTEAFF. The DNA of the CDR3 is TGCGCCAGCAATAGGGCAGGGGTACAGAACACTGAAGCTTTCTTT.

This chain uses TRBV7-9 with TRBJ2-1, with D possibly TRBD2 on 5 matching bases. Germline CDR1 and CDR2: SEHNR and FQNEAQ (reference sequence). The CDR3 has 15 amino acids. Trimming took off 6 bases at V and 0 bases at J, with 12 bases between the two ends. The CDR3 protein is CASSTEGSSYNEQFF. In DNA form, the CDR3 reads TGTGCCAGCAGTACCGAGGGTAGCTCCTACAATGAGCAGTTCTTC.

The chain has TRBV5-1 and TRBJ1-4; D gene unclear. This CDR3 contains 13 residues. CDR1 is SGHRS and CDR2 is YFSETQ in the germline V gene. V was cut by 1 base and J by 6 bases, with 7 bases left in between. The CDR3 DNA reads as TGCGCCAGCAGCTTGAAGAGCGATGAAAAACTGTTTTTT. This sequence encodes CASSLKSDEKLFF.

The chain employs TRBV7-7 and TRBJ2-7, with D maybe TRBD2 (6 bases). V was cut by 0 bases and J by 2 bases, with 8 bases left in between. This CDR3 contains 14 residues. CDR1 and CDR2 from the germline V gene are SSHAT and FNYEAQ (reference sequence). The CDR3 spells CASSLATGAYEQYF. CDR3 bases: TGTGCCAGCAGCTTAGCGACGGGAGCCTACGAGCAGTACTTC.

CDR3 sequence (DNA): TGTGCCAGCAGCCTAACCGTCGGGGGGCCTGAAGCTTTCTTT. Its protein is CASSLTVGGPEAFF. The V and J genes are TRBV3-1 (or the pseudogene TRBV3-2) and TRBJ1-1, with D perhaps matching TRBD1 (6 bases). V lost 4 bases and J lost 6, with 15 bases in between. The CDR3 spans 14 residues. Germline-derived CDR1 and CDR2 are LGHDT and YNNKEL (reference sequence).

This clone was observed many times. A read error may produce the germline difference seen at one junction end. The chain couples TRBV7-2 to TRBJ2-7; D not certain. The germline V gene has CDR1 SGHTA and CDR2 FQGNSA. This CDR3 is 12 amino acids long. In nucleotides, the CDR3 is TGTGCCAGCAGCTTAGCGTCCTTCGAGCAGTACTTC. It specifies CASSLASFEQYF. The full variable domain, rest sourced from reference TRBV7-2 and TRBJ2-7, is GAGVSQSPSNKVTEKGKDVELRCDPISGHTALYWYRQSLGQGLEFLIYFQGNSAPDKSGLPSDRFSAERTGGSVSTLTIQRTQQEDSAVYLCASSLASFEQYFGPGTRLTVT.

The gene calls are TRBV5-1 and TRBJ2-2; D is uncertain. Germline loops: CDR1 SGHRS, CDR2 YFSETQ. Trimming shortened V by 5 bases and J by 5 bases, and 19 bases separated the two germline ends. The CDR3 is 16 amino acids. CDR3 region: CASRGLGSLPTGELFF. The CDR3 DNA follows: TGCGCCAGCAGAGGTCTGGGCAGCCTTCCAACCGGGGAGCTGTTTTTT.

V and J are TRBV28 and TRBJ2-2; D ambiguous. Trimming pared 7 bases from V and 4 bases from J, leaving 10 bases between. CDR3 length: 13 residues. Germline CDR1 MDHEN, CDR2 SYDVKM. The CDR3 coding sequence is TGTGCCAGCAATCCTATGCTCACCGGGGAGCTGTTTTTT. Encoded protein: CASNPMLTGELFF.

The chain employs TRBV6-1 and TRBJ1-5, with 9 positions matching TRBD1. Germline V gene lookup returns CDR1 MNHNS and CDR2 SASEGT. Trimming cost V 3 bases and J 6 bases; bases outside gene matches: 6. This CDR3 comprises 15 residues. The DNA of the CDR3 is TGTGCCAGCAGTGATGGGACAGGGATGGGTCAGCCCCAGCATTTT. It translates to CASSDGTGMGQPQHF.

This clone has a single count. The rearrangement uses TRBV28 and TRBJ2-1; D is possibly TRBD1 (6 bases). The germline gives CDR1 MDHEN, CDR2 SYDVKM. V shed 8 bases and J shed 3 bases, with 32 bases lying between them. The CDR3 is 20 residues long. CDR3 bases: TGTGCCAGCCACCCGGTCGCAGGGGAATCGCGGACCAAGAACTACAATGAGCAGTTCTTC. Its protein product is CASHPVAGESRTKNYNEQFF.

The rearrangement joins TRBV5-8 to TRBJ1-5; D not certain. This CDR3 comprises 13 residues. Per the germline V gene, CDR1 is SGHTS and CDR2 is YDEGEE. V lost 1 base and J lost 4, with 6 bases in between. CDR3 sequence (DNA): TGTGCCAGCAGCTTGTTCCGGAATCAGCCCCAGCATTTT. As protein: CASSLFRNQPQHF.

The chain uses TRBV5-6 and TRBJ2-5; TRBD2 matches 7 bases. The CDR3 has 13 residues. CDR1 is SGHDT, CDR2 YYEEEE, per germline. J gave up 4 bases and V 4 bases, and 4 bases lay outside the gene matches. CDR3 sequence: CASSLLAAETQYF. The CDR3 DNA is TGTGCCAGCAGCCTGCTAGCGGCAGAGACCCAGTACTTC.

The chain links TRBV2 to TRBJ2-1; 8 nucleotides agree with TRBD1. The CDR3 runs 14 residues. Germline assignment: CDR1 SNHLY and CDR2 FYNNEI. J was trimmed by 2 bases and V by 7 bases; bases with no gene match: 4. The CDR3 sequence is CASTGQGPYNEQFF. The CDR3 coding sequence is TGTGCCAGCACAGGACAGGGTCCCTACAATGAGCAGTTCTTC.

This sequence joins TRBV5-1 and TRBJ1-1; D not certain. Deletions cut 0 bases from V and 3 bases from J, with 9 bases between. Per the germline V gene, CDR1 is SGHRS and CDR2 is YFSETQ. The CDR3 runs to 14 residues. The CDR3: CASSLGRRYTEAFF. The CDR3 nucleotides are TGCGCCAGCAGCTTGGGTAGGAGATACACTGAAGCTTTCTTT.

The chain is built from TRBV19 and TRBJ2-3, with 7 nucleotides matching TRBD2. Germline CDR1 LNHDA, CDR2 SQIVND (reference sequence). There are 19 residues in the CDR3. V lost 1 base, J lost 1 base, and 14 bases stayed unmatched. The CDR3 DNA sequence: TGTGCCAGTAGTATAGGGGGGTCGTGGAAGGCGGGAGGCACAGATACGCAGTATTTT. It encodes CASSIGGSWKAGGTDTQYF. Drawing the rest from reference TRBV19 and TRBJ2-3, the complete variable domain is DGGITQSPKYLFRKEGQNVTLSCEQNLNHDAMYWYRQDPGQGLRLIYYSQIVNDFQKGDIAEGYSVSREKKESFPLTVTSAQKNPTAFYLCASSIGGSWKAGGTDTQYFGPGTRLTVL.

A few counts support this clone. The chain joins TRBV4-1 to TRBJ1-5; 8 nucleotides align to TRBD1. The germline CDR1 and CDR2 sequences are MGHRA and YSYEKL. The CDR3 has 15 amino acids. Losses at the gene ends were 6 bases for V and 4 bases for J; bases not matched to a gene: 8. CDR3 nucleotide sequence: TGCGCCAGCAGTCAGGGGGCTGGTAGGAATCAGCCCCAGCATTTT. Protein: CASSQGAGRNQPQHF.

The CDR3 sequence is CASSQAMADYGYTF. The CDR3 DNA sequence: TGTGCCAGCAGCCAAGCAATGGCGGACTATGGCTACACCTTC. The chain uses TRBV3-1 (or the pseudogene TRBV3-2) and TRBJ1-2, with D unresolved. CDR3 length equals 14 residues. Germline values: CDR1 LGHDT, CDR2 YNNKEL (reference sequence). Trimming stripped 1 base from V and 3 bases from J, with 9 bases between.